The rows below give T cell receptor beta chains drawn from one sample of a study of T cell repertoires in cytomegalovirus infection. From the reads, TCRdb called clonotypes with MiXCR, one entry per CDR3 protein. The sample consists of some 180,000 distinct CDR3 sequences, about 18% of them appearing once. The sequencing input was CD8+ T cells from PBMCs. The receptors come from a human donor in good health (CMV status not recorded). Some clones in this sample may be carry-over from other donors' samples. The CDR3 runs from the conserved cysteine through the conserved F or W. The D gene is left open where the match is weak. Not all rows give a size; the values are once, few, many and, for expanded clones, a class.

v_call	d_call	clone_size	j_call	cdr3_nt	cdr3_aa
TRBV5-6	NA	NA	TRBJ1-5	TGTGCCAGCAGCCGGGATAGCAATCAGCCCCAGCATTTT	CASSRDSNQPQHF
TRBV7-9	TRBD2	NA	TRBJ2-5	TGTGCCAGCAGGCTGTCTAGCGGGGGCCACCAAGAGACCCAGTACTTC	CASRLSSGGHQETQYF
TRBV7-8	TRBD1	many	TRBJ1-2	TGTGCCAGCAGCTTCCAGGGGGGAAATGGCTACACCTTC	CASSFQGGNGYTF
TRBV7-9	TRBD1	many	TRBJ2-7	TGTGCCAGCAGCCCCCGGGACAGGGGAACCTACGAGCAGTACTTC	CASSPRDRGTYEQYF
TRBV24-1	NA	NA	TRBJ1-1	TGTGCCACGCAGTCGAACACTGAAGCTTTCTTT	CATQSNTEAFF
TRBV12-3/TRBV12-4	NA	many	TRBJ2-1	TGTGCCAGCACCCCAGGGAGCTCCTACAATGAGCAGTTCTTC	CASTPGSSYNEQFF
TRBV12-3/TRBV12-4	NA	NA	TRBJ2-5	TGTGCCAGCAGTTCGCCGGCCGCCGGGCGGTTGGAGACCCAGTACTTC	CASSSPAAGRLETQYF
TRBV20-1	NA	NA	TRBJ2-5	TGCAGTGCTAGGTCCCGGGGGTTGGAGACCCAGTACTTC	CSARSRGLETQYF
TRBV7-9	TRBD1	NA	TRBJ2-5	TGTGCCAGCATTGGGCCCAGGGGGGAGACCCAGTACTTC	CASIGPRGETQYF
TRBV7-2	NA	NA	TRBJ2-3	TGTGCCAGCAGCTTAGGGGCAGGCACAGATACGCAGTATTTT	CASSLGAGTDTQYF
TRBV10-3	TRBD1	NA	TRBJ2-1	TGTGCCATCCTGACAGGGAATGAGCAGTTCTTC	CAILTGNEQFF
TRBV4-1	NA	few	TRBJ2-3	TGCGCCAGCAGCCCGGGGGCTGGGAGCGCAGATACGCAGTATTTT	CASSPGAGSADTQYF
TRBV6-5	NA	NA	TRBJ2-7	TGTGCCAGCAGTTACTCAGACAGCTCCTACGAGCAGTACTTC	CASSYSDSSYEQYF
TRBV7-2	TRBD1	NA	TRBJ2-7	TGTGCCAGCAGCTTATTTGGGACAGGGGCCTACGAGCAGTACTTC	CASSLFGTGAYEQYF
TRBV18	TRBD2	NA	TRBJ2-5	TGTGCCAGCTCACGAACGAGCGGGGGAGAAGAGACCCAGTACTTC	CASSRTSGGEETQYF
TRBV7-9	NA	few	TRBJ2-1	TGTGCCAGCACCCAAACGAGCAGGGAGTCCTACAATGAGCAGTTCTTC	CASTQTSRESYNEQFF
TRBV7-2	NA	few	TRBJ1-6	TGTGCCAGCAGCTCCAAACCAGGGATTTCTAATTCACCCCTCCACTTT	CASSSKPGISNSPLHF
TRBV7-9	NA	NA	TRBJ1-1	TGTGCCAGCAGCTGGACAGAGGAGAACACTGAAGCTTTCTTT	CASSWTEENTEAFF
TRBV7-9	TRBD1	few	TRBJ1-3	TGTGCCAGCAGCCCCAGACAGGGCCGCTCTGGAAACACCATATATTTT	CASSPRQGRSGNTIYF
TRBV6-2/TRBV6-3	TRBD1	NA	TRBJ1-1	TGTGCCAGCAGTTTACAGGGGAAGAGGACTGAAGCTTTCTTT	CASSLQGKRTEAFF
TRBV29-1	NA	NA	TRBJ2-1	TGCAGCGTTGGCCCGGGATCGCAGTTCTTC	CSVGPGSQFF
TRBV4-1	TRBD1	NA	TRBJ2-7	TGCGCCAGCAACTTCTCGACAGGGAAGTACGAGCAGTACTTC	CASNFSTGKYEQYF
TRBV7-2	NA	NA	TRBJ1-4	TGTGCCAGCAGTTCCTACCTAAGGGGCGGGCCTTATAATGAAAAACTGTTTTTT	CASSSYLRGGPYNEKLFF
TRBV7-8	NA	NA	TRBJ2-7	TGTGCCAGCAGCTTAGTTCGCGCGAACGAGCAGTACTTC	CASSLVRANEQYF
TRBV2	TRBD1	NA	TRBJ2-7	TGTGCCAGCAACGGCCCGGGACAGGGAACCTACGAGCAGTACTTC	CASNGPGQGTYEQYF
TRBV6-5	TRBD2	NA	TRBJ2-7	TGTGCCAGCACTGCCATAGCGGGGGGTACCTACGAGCAGTACTTC	CASTAIAGGTYEQYF
TRBV7-8	TRBD2	once	TRBJ2-1	TGTGCCAGCAGCCCAGCGGGGCTCGTTTACAATGAGCAGTTCTTC	CASSPAGLVYNEQFF
TRBV6-5	TRBD1	NA	TRBJ2-2	TGTGCCAGCAGCCGTGACAGGGTGTACACCGGGGAGCTGTTTTTT	CASSRDRVYTGELFF
TRBV28	NA	NA	TRBJ1-2	TGTGCCAGCAGGAGGGGTTCTGGCTACACCTTC	CASRRGSGYTF
TRBV27	NA	NA	TRBJ2-7	TGTGCCAGTAGCCCTTCCCAGGGGGAGGCTTTCTACGAGCAGTACTTC	CASSPSQGEAFYEQYF
TRBV6-8	NA	NA	TRBJ1-5	TGTGCCAGCAGTTACTCAAGAAATCAGCCCCAGCATTTT	CASSYSRNQPQHF
TRBV28	TRBD1	NA	TRBJ1-6	TGTGCCAGCAGTCTAAGGTTCCTTTCCGGGACAGCGAATTCACCCCTCCACTTT	CASSLRFLSGTANSPLHF
TRBV11-3	NA	few	TRBJ2-7	TGTGCCAGCAGCTTAGATAGGCTATATTTGTCGGACCAGACGATAGAGCAGTACTTC	CASSLDRLYLSDQTIEQYF
TRBV7-2	NA	NA	TRBJ1-2	TGTGCCAGCAGTTCAATGATGGAGGGCCCCACCTTC	CASSSMMEGPTF
TRBV25-1	NA	few	TRBJ1-2	TGTGCCAGCAGTGTGGGGAATGGCTACACCTTC	CASSVGNGYTF
TRBV12-5	TRBD1	few	TRBJ2-5	TGTGCTAGTGACCTTGACAGGGTAGACGAGACCCAGTACTTC	CASDLDRVDETQYF
TRBV7-9	NA	NA	TRBJ1-2	TGTGCCAGCAGCTTAGCGGGACAAGAAGCTAACTATGGCTACACCTTC	CASSLAGQEANYGYTF
TRBV20-1	TRBD1	few	TRBJ1-1	TGCAGTGCTAGAGCGAGGACAGGGGCCCTAATGAACACTGAAGCTTTCTTT	CSARARTGALMNTEAFF
TRBV6-2/TRBV6-3	TRBD2	few	TRBJ2-1	TGTGCCAGCAGTTACTCGATAGCGGGGGGCCCAGGGGAGCAGTTCTTC	CASSYSIAGGPGEQFF
TRBV7-9	TRBD2	NA	TRBJ2-1	TGTGCCAGCAGTCTAGGGGGACTAGCATGGAATGAGCAGTTCTTC	CASSLGGLAWNEQFF
TRBV29-1	NA	NA	TRBJ1-2	TGCAGCGCTGAGGGCCGCTATGGCTACACCTTC	CSAEGRYGYTF
TRBV7-2	TRBD1	many	TRBJ2-7	TGTGCCAGCACCCCCGGGACAGGGGACTACGAGCAGTACTTC	CASTPGTGDYEQYF
TRBV6-2/TRBV6-3	TRBD1	few	TRBJ2-1	TGTGCCAGCAGTTTCGGACAGGGGGGAGTTCATGAGCAGTTCTTC	CASSFGQGGVHEQFF
TRBV28	TRBD1	NA	TRBJ1-5	TGTGCCAGCAGCCGAGGACAGGGACAGCCCCAGCATTTT	CASSRGQGQPQHF
TRBV6-2/TRBV6-3	NA	few	TRBJ2-2	TGTGCCAGCAGTTACTCCCCCATACCGAACACCGGGGAGCTGTTTTTT	CASSYSPIPNTGELFF
TRBV7-8	TRBD2	many	TRBJ2-1	TGTGCCAGCAGCTGGGGGGGATTACAAGGGGATGAGCAGTTCTTC	CASSWGGLQGDEQFF